This T cell receptor (beta chain) was recovered during a study of T cells after yellow fever vaccination. The CDR3 covers 12 residues. CDR1 DFQATT and CDR2 SNEGSKA come from the germline V gene (reference sequence). V trimming: 0 bases; J trimming: 8 bases; junction bases outside the gene matches: 1. Each CDR3 protein is one row after TCRdb ran MiXCR on the 5' RACE reads. This table holds 250,000 to 300,000 distinct CDR3 sequences, roughly 5.2% found once. The sample holds many counts of this clonotype. What it recognizes is unknown. Study-level results: One caveat is that FACS-sorted repertoires could contain abundant clonotypes contaminating from the bulk population. It was the secondary response that reached its peak faster, day 5 versus 15, but it was weaker. Once the booster was given, most primary-vaccination clones reappeared, at approximately 97% for CD4 and 85% to 90% for CD8.

The rearrangement links TRBV20-1 to TRBJ2-1; 7 bases align to TRBD2. Sequences were derived from CD4+ T cells sorted from PBMCs, sampled on the day of the yellow fever booster vaccination. The TCR sequence derives from a man aged 18 to 35 who received the YFV17D yellow fever vaccine. CDR3: CSAREGGDEQFF. The DNA of the CDR3 is TGCAGTGCTAGAGAGGGGGGGGATGAGCAGTTCTTC.